These T cell receptor beta chains were read from a single sample in a study of blood T cell repertoires in COVID-19. Profiled with immunoSEQ multiplex PCR; TCRdb holds only in-frame clones, not every one. The sample carries over 200,000 clones, roughly 85% recorded once. The sample was PBMCs or T cells enriched from blood (not recorded which). These receptors were collected from a woman aged 45 to 65 who had recovered from COVID-19. Each CDR3 is given with its conserved first and last residue. The order of the fields is D gene, clone size, J gene, V gene, CDR3 DNA, CDR3 protein. The D gene is left open where the match is weak. Not all rows give a size; the values are once, few, many and, for expanded clones, a class.

- | - | TRBJ2-5 | TRBV5-1 | TGCGCCAGCAGCTTGGAGGGACTGGGGGAGACCCAGTACTTC | CASSLEGLGETQYF
- | - | TRBJ2-2 | TRBV27 | TGTGCCAGCAAAATAGCAGGGTGGATGGGGGAGCTGTTTTTT | CASKIAGWMGELFF
- | - | TRBJ2-1 | TRBV28 | TGTGCCAGCAGTTCCCCTTTGACTGCCAATGAGCAGTTCTTC | CASSSPLTANEQFF
- | - | TRBJ2-6 | TRBV25-1 | TGTGCCAGCAGTGGCACAGGAAGCTCTGGGGCCAACGTCCTGACTTTC | CASSGTGSSGANVLTF
- | - | TRBJ1-2 | TRBV9 | TGTGCCAGCAGCGTAGGTGGCGGGGCTAACTATGGCTACACCTTC | CASSVGGGANYGYTF
- | once | TRBJ2-7 | TRBV5-1 | TGCGCCAGCAGCTTGTTAGGCGGGATCAGCTCCTACGAGCAGTACTTC | CASSLLGGISSYEQYF
TRBD1 | - | TRBJ2-1 | TRBV27 | TGTGCCAGCAGGGCTTCCGGGACAGCATACAATGAGCAGTTCTTC | CASRASGTAYNEQFF
- | - | TRBJ2-4 | TRBV28 | TGTGCCAGCAGTCCAAGACAGGCTGGCAAAAACATTCAGTACTTC | CASSPRQAGKNIQYF
- | - | TRBJ2-5 | TRBV5-1 | TGCGCCAGCAGCTTGGGGGGCCACCAAGAGACCCAGTACTTC | CASSLGGHQETQYF
TRBD1 | few | TRBJ1-5 | TRBV5-5 | TGTGCCAGCAGTCGAGACAGGGGCGACACTACAACTCAGCCCCAGCATTTT | CASSRDRGDTTTQPQHF
TRBD1 | - | TRBJ2-5 | TRBV7-9 | TGTGCCAGCAGCCCGTCAGGGGGCCAAGAGACCCAGTACTTC | CASSPSGGQETQYF
- | once | TRBJ2-3 | TRBV5-1 | TGCGCCAGCAGCTTTAGCGTCGGTTATATAGCAGATACGCAGTATTTT | CASSFSVGYIADTQYF
- | - | TRBJ1-4 | TRBV7-2 | TGTGCCAGCAGCCCCGTAGAATCGTACAATGAAAAACTGTTTTTT | CASSPVESYNEKLFF
TRBD2 | - | TRBJ2-7 | TRBV27 | TGTGCCAGCAGAGCGGGAGGCGCCTACGAGCAGTACTTC | CASRAGGAYEQYF
TRBD1 | - | TRBJ2-1 | TRBV5-1 | TGCGCCAGCAGCCCTCTGGGACAGAGCTCCTACAATGAGCAGTTCTTC | CASSPLGQSSYNEQFF
TRBD2 | - | TRBJ2-1 | TRBV7-2 | TGTGCCAGCAGCCGGACTAGCCGCTCCTACAATGAGCAGTTCTTC | CASSRTSRSYNEQFF
- | - | TRBJ1-2 | TRBV14 | TGTGCCAGCAGCCCTCAACGGGGAGGCTACACCTTC | CASSPQRGGYTF
- | once | TRBJ1-1 | TRBV10-2 | TGCGCCAGCCTGCTTCGGACTGAAGCTTTCTTT | CASLLRTEAFF
- | - | TRBJ2-7 | TRBV5-6 | TGTGCCAGCAGCCGCGGTAGCAGCTCCTACGAGCAGTACTTC | CASSRGSSSYEQYF
- | once | TRBJ1-6 | TRBV2 | TGTGCCAGCAGTGGGCGGGGGCTGTCCTATAATTCACCCCTCCACTTT | CASSGRGLSYNSPLHF
TRBD2 | - | TRBJ2-5 | TRBV13 | TGTGCCAGCAGCCTAGCGGGAGTTCAGGAGACCCAGTACTTC | CASSLAGVQETQYF
TRBD2 | - | TRBJ2-3 | TRBV5-1 | TGCGCCAGCAGCCGGGCATTTATGAGCGGGGCTAGCACAGATACGCAGTATTTT | CASSRAFMSGASTDTQYF
- | - | TRBJ2-7 | TRBV5-1 | TGCGCCAGCAGCTTGAGTTGGGGGCTATCGGGTCACGAGCAGTACTTC | CASSLSWGLSGHEQYF